The 17 T cell receptor beta chains in this list originate from one sample, sequenced in a study of CD8+CD57+ T cells in acquired aplastic anemia. Patients who underwent sequencing had shown CD8+CD57+ cell expansion by flow cytometry. It was genomic DNA that served as the template for profiling TCR beta VDJ and CDR3. From the reads, TCRdb called clonotypes with MiXCR, one entry per CDR3 protein. The repertoire consists of 110,000 or so distinct CDR3 sequences, with approximately 50% occurring once and the leading ten covering around 27%. The sample was sorted CD4+, CD8+, or CD8+CD57+ T cells (not recorded which) from PBMCs. The receptors here all came from a human donor with aplastic anemia.

The sample holds a few counts of this clonotype. This chain joins TRBV15 and TRBJ1-5, with 8 bases aligning to TRBD1. This CDR3 is 14 amino acids long. Germline assignment: CDR1 LNHNV and CDR2 YYDKDF (reference sequence). The V and J ends lost 3 bases and 4 bases, in that order; junction bases with no gene match: 2. CDR3 nucleotides: TGTGCCACCAGCAGGGACAGGGTAAATCAGCCCCAGCATTTT. As protein: CATSRDRVNQPQHF.

This clonotype was seen more than once but under ten times. The genes are TRBV5-1 and TRBJ1-2; the match to TRBD1 covers 7 bases. This CDR3 has 13 residues. The germline V gene has CDR1 SGHRS and CDR2 YFSETQ. The V segment lost 7 bases and the J segment 3 bases; nucleotides outside the gene matches: 6. CDR3 residues: CASGDSTYYGYTF. The DNA for the CDR3 is TGCGCCAGCGGGGACAGCACTTACTATGGCTACACCTTC.

In the case of this clonotype: This could be a read error, since a much larger clone is one nucleotide away. The V gene is TRBV14, the J gene TRBJ2-1; possible D gene TRBD2, 5 bases. Germline assignment: CDR1 SGHDN and CDR2 FVKESK. This CDR3 region has 15 residues. V lost 4 bases and J lost 8, with 18 bases in between. The CDR3 DNA is TGTGCCAGCAGCCCCTACGAGAGGGCTTCTGATGAGCAGTTCTTC. As protein: CASSPYERASDEQFF. The variable domain in full, with the rest retrieved from reference TRBV14 and TRBJ2-1, is EAGVTQFPSHSVIEKGQTVTLRCDPISGHDNLYWYRRVMGKEIKFLLHFVKESKQDESGMPNNRFLAERTGGTYSTLKVQPAELEDSGVYFCASSPYERASDEQFFGPGTRLTVL.

The V gene is TRBV19, the J gene TRBJ2-7, with 7 bases aligning to TRBD1. Germline CDR1 LNHDA, CDR2 SQIVND (reference sequence). Trimming cost V 5 bases and J 2 bases; bases outside gene matches: 12. The CDR3 covers 16 residues. The CDR3 here is CASSPLGGQSTYEQYF. CDR3 bases: TGTGCCAGTAGTCCCCTTGGGGGACAGAGCACCTACGAGCAGTACTTC.

This sequence joins TRBV13 and TRBJ2-7; no clear D. Trimming removed 6 bases from V and 4 bases from J, with 16 bases in between. The V gene's germline CDR1 is PRHDT and CDR2 FYEKMQ (reference sequence). There are 14 residues in the CDR3. The CDR3 protein is CASSSPPETYEQYF. The CDR3 region has the DNA TGTGCCAGCAGTTCCCCCCCGGAAACATACGAGCAGTACTTC.

This clonotype has more than one count but fewer than ten. V gene TRBV2 combines with J gene TRBJ2-1; D is tentatively TRBD1 or TRBD2 (5 bases each). Germline V gene sequence: CDR1 SNHLY, CDR2 FYNNEI. V was pared by 5 bases and J by 0 bases, with 11 bases between. CDR3 length: 15 residues. CDR3 bases: TGTGCCAGCAGTTGGGACCCGAGCTCCTACAATGAGCAGTTCTTC. This codes for CASSWDPSSYNEQFF.

This clonotype turned up a few times. In DNA, the CDR3 is TGTGCCAGCAGCGTAAATACGGATACGCAGTATTTT. This translates into CASSVNTDTQYF. This chain links TRBV7-2 with TRBJ2-3; no definite D call. V lost 5 bases, J lost 6 bases, and 9 bases lay in between. This CDR3 has 12 residues. Germline V lookup: CDR1 SGHTA, CDR2 FQGNSA.

This clonotype has a handful of counts. The chain couples TRBV15 to TRBJ2-2, with D perhaps being TRBD1 or TRBD2 (5 bases each). V lost 4 bases and J lost 6, with 12 bases in between. CDR3 size: 14 residues. CDR1 and CDR2 from the germline V gene are LNHNV and YYDKDF (reference sequence). CDR3 sequence reads: CATSKGTTSGELFF. The CDR3 bases are TGTGCCACCAGCAAGGGGACCACCTCCGGGGAGCTGTTTTTT.

This clonotype was seen only a few times. The chain is built from TRBV19 and TRBJ1-6; D gene ambiguous. Germline V gene sequence: CDR1 LNHDA, CDR2 SQIVND (reference sequence). V was pared by 5 bases and J by 7 bases, with 12 bases between. The CDR3 totals 14 residues. CDR3 in DNA: TGTGCCAGTAGTCAATCCCCGACAAATTCACCCCTCCACTTT. This gives the protein CASSQSPTNSPLHF. Using reference TRBV19 and TRBJ1-6 for the parts outside the CDR3, the full variable domain is DGGITQSPKYLFRKEGQNVTLSCEQNLNHDAMYWYRQDPGQGLRLIYYSQIVNDFQKGDIAEGYSVSREKKESFPLTVTSAQKNPTAFYLCASSQSPTNSPLHFGNGTRLTVT.

This clonotype was recorded only once. The chain has TRBV10-1 and TRBJ2-5; no reliable D call. V was cut by 8 bases and J by 1 base, with 8 bases left in between. CDR3 size: 12 residues. Per the germline V gene, CDR1 is WNHNN and CDR2 is SYGVQD (reference sequence). CDR3 loop: CASPSAQETQYF. CDR3 in DNA: TGCGCCAGCCCCTCGGCCCAAGAGACCCAGTACTTC.

The rearrangement links TRBV7-3 to TRBJ2-5; D unclear. Germline-derived CDR1 and CDR2 are SGHTA and FQGTGA. Trimming took 2 bases from V and 1 from J, leaving 5 bases between them. CDR3 length: 13 residues. The CDR3 protein is CASSLVAQETQYF. CDR3 coding DNA: TGTGCCAGCAGCTTAGTAGCCCAAGAGACCCAGTACTTC.

This chain links TRBV19 with TRBJ2-1; D is unresolved. This CDR3 comprises 15 residues. Trimming took 3 bases from V and 2 from J, leaving 11 bases between them. Germline CDR1 and CDR2: LNHDA and SQIVND (reference sequence). CDR3 in DNA: TGTGCCAGTAGTATTGTGTTTACGGCCTACAATGAGCAGTTCTTC. Translating gives CASSIVFTAYNEQFF.

This chain links TRBV29-1 with TRBJ2-1; 7 bases align to TRBD2. The V segment lost 7 bases and the J segment 4 bases; nucleotides outside the gene matches: 7. Germline V gene data show CDR1 as SQVTM and CDR2 as ANQGSEA. The CDR3 loop spans 13 amino acids. The CDR3 here is CSGETSAYNEQFF. For the CDR3, the DNA is TGCAGCGGCGAAACTAGCGCATACAATGAGCAGTTCTTC.

The chain links TRBV4-1 to TRBJ2-3, with 9 bases fitting TRBD1. The CDR3 totals 16 residues. Germline values: CDR1 MGHRA, CDR2 YSYEKL. Trimming removed 3 bases from V and 1 base from J; junction bases left unmatched: 5. The CDR3 loop is CASSHRQGVGTDTQYF. The CDR3 coding sequence is TGCGCCAGCAGCCACCGACAGGGGGTTGGCACAGATACGCAGTATTTT.

This chain links TRBV20-1 with TRBJ1-2; 8 nucleotides agree with TRBD1. With V trimmed by 0 bases and J by 4 bases, 4 bases remained unmatched. Germline V gene lookup returns CDR1 DFQATT and CDR2 SNEGSKA (reference sequence). This CDR3 contains 14 residues. CDR3 sequence reads: CSARDQGASYGYTF. Written as DNA, the CDR3 is TGCAGTGCTAGAGATCAGGGGGCGTCCTATGGCTACACCTTC.

This chain links TRBV19 with TRBJ1-5; 7 bases line up with TRBD1. The CDR3 totals 14 residues. Unmatched junction bases numbered 3, after V lost 4 bases and J lost 3 bases. Germline assignment: CDR1 LNHDA and CDR2 SQIVND (reference sequence). The CDR3 loop is CASSRDRVNQPQHF. The CDR3, as DNA: TGTGCCAGTAGTAGAGACAGGGTCAATCAGCCCCAGCATTTT.

As to this clonotype: The junction shows a germline mismatch at one end, possibly a read error. This rearrangement joins TRBV29-1 to TRBJ1-5; TRBD1 is a possible D gene (6 bases). The length of the CDR3 is 14 residues. Germline V lookup: CDR1 SQVTM, CDR2 ANQGSEA. The CDR3 region is CSVRGVGDNQPPHF. For the CDR3, the DNA is TGCAGCGTTCGTGGAGTGGGGGACAATCAGCCCCCGCATTTT.